These 5 T cell receptor beta chains were all obtained from the same sample, sequenced in a study of CD8 T cells in ankylosing spondylitis (dated by TCRdb to the late 2010s). Study-level results and caveats: Blood from ankylosing spondylitis patients appeared to be characterized by a TCR beta motif composed of under 10 highly homologous amino acid variants.

These receptors are not linked to any known antigen. Libraries were built with 5' RACE. Sequencing relied on an Illumina HiSeq 2500. The public reads were run again by TCRdb, first through fastp at Q25 and then through MiXCR, and only productive beta chains were kept. Each CDR3 protein gets just one entry, which takes the most common genes and DNA from the rows behind it. Present in this sample are about 510,000 distinct CDR3 sequences, less than 6% of which were seen just once. The ten largest clonotypes hold around 3.6% of the sample. Sample: blood, either unsorted or a sorted T cell fraction (not recorded which). All receptors derive from a male donor with ankylosing spondylitis.

This clonotype was picked up many times. CDR3 loop: CASRPLGGWSTDTQYF. The CDR3 DNA reads as TGTGCCAGCAGACCCCTAGGGGGTTGGAGCACAGATACGCAGTATTTT. The genes are TRBV27 and TRBJ2-3; TRBD1 might be the D (6 bases). Trimming shortened V by 6 bases and J by 0 bases, and 16 bases separated the two germline ends. CDR3 length: 16 residues. The germline V gene has CDR1 MNHEY and CDR2 SMNVEV (reference sequence).

This clonotype was seen many times. The chain links TRBV29-1 to TRBJ2-7, with D possibly matching TRBD2 (5 bases). CDR3 length: 12 amino acids. V was pared by 5 bases and J by 0 bases, with 8 bases between. Germline CDR1 is SQVTM and CDR2 is ANQGSEA. Here the CDR3 DNA reads TGCAGCGTTAGCCGGGGCTCCTACGAGCAGTACTTC. It is translated as CSVSRGSYEQYF.

The rearrangement uses TRBV18 and TRBJ2-7, with D tentatively TRBD1 (6 bases). The germline V gene has CDR1 KGHSH and CDR2 LQKENI. The CDR3 runs 14 residues. V was trimmed by 2 bases and J by 3 bases, leaving 11 bases between them. In nucleotides, the CDR3 is TGTGCCAGCTCACCATCAGGGGTGAACTACGAGCAGTACTTC. Translated: CASSPSGVNYEQYF.

In this sample, this clonotype turned up many times. This sequence joins TRBV9 and TRBJ2-2; D is unclear. Germline V CDR1 and CDR2: SGDLS, YYNGEE. V was clipped by 5 bases and J by 0 bases, with 11 bases between them. CDR3 length equals 15 residues. CDR3 sequence reads: CASRSLESNTGELFF. The CDR3 coding sequence is TGTGCCAGCAGGTCCCTAGAGTCGAACACCGGGGAGCTGTTTTTT.

This clonotype was seen at least ten times. The DNA of the CDR3 is TGCGCCAGCAGCTTGTTGGCGGGACAGGTCTACGAGCAGTACTTC. As protein: CASSLLAGQVYEQYF. The chain joins TRBV4-3 to TRBJ2-7; 8 bases are a match to TRBD1. This CDR3 spans 15 amino acids. Germline trimming cut 5 bases from V and 3 bases from J; bases unmatched to any gene: 9. CDR1 is LGHNA, CDR2 YSLEER, per germline.